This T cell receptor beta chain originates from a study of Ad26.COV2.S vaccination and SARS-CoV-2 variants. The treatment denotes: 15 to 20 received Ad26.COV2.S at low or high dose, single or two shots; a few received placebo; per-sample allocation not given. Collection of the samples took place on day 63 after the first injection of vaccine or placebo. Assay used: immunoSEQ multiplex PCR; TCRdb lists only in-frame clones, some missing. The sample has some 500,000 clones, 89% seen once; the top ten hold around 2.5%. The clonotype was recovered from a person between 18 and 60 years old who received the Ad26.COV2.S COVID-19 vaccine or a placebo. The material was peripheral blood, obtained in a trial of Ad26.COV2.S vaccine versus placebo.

The CDR3 spells CASSLSGTYPEAFF. The CDR3 region has the DNA TGTGCCAGCAGCTTAAGTGGGACATACCCTGAAGCTTTCTTT. The V and J genes are TRBV7-2 and TRBJ1-1, with D perhaps matching TRBD1 (6 bases). V was clipped by 2 bases and J by 6 bases, with 13 bases between them. Germline CDR1 reads SGHTA; CDR2 reads FQGNSA. The CDR3 is made up of 14 amino acids. The whole variable domain, remainder taken from reference TRBV7-2 and TRBJ1-1, is GAGVSQSPSNKVTEKGKDVELRCDPISGHTALYWYRQSLGQGLEFLIYFQGNSAPDKSGLPSDRFSAERTGGSVSTLTIQRTQQEDSAVYLCASSLSGTYPEAFFGQGTRLTVV.